These T cell receptor beta chains were read from a single sample in a study of beta chain features in type 1 diabetes. TCRdb's table, derived via immunoSEQ multiplex PCR, lists solely in-frame clones and lacks some. The sample contains approximately 15,000 clones, around 59% of which appear only once. Source material: stem cell memory CD4+ T cells from blood. The receptors shown here come from a woman younger than 35 in good health. Each CDR3 is given with its conserved first and last residue. The order of the fields is V gene, J gene, clone size, D gene, CDR3 DNA, CDR3 protein. D genes are given only for firm matches. Only part of the rows carry a size: once, few, many, or a class if the clone is expanded.

V: TRBV5-1; J: TRBJ2-1; size: .; D: .; DNA: TGCGCCAGCAGCTTGGACAGGGAGCAGTTCTTC; CDR3: CASSLDREQFF
V: TRBV5-1; J: TRBJ2-7; size: .; D: .; DNA: TGCGCCAGCAGCTTGGCCGAGCGGGTGGTCGCCTACGAGCAGTACTTC; CDR3: CASSLAERVVAYEQYF
V: TRBV18; J: TRBJ2-3; size: few; D: .; DNA: TGTGCCAGCTCACTTCAGGCAGATACGCAGTATTTT; CDR3: CASSLQADTQYF
V: TRBV6-6; J: TRBJ2-7; size: .; D: TRBD1; DNA: TGTGCCAGCAGAGAACCGGGACAGGGAAACACCGAGCAGTACTTC; CDR3: CASREPGQGNTEQYF
V: TRBV19; J: TRBJ2-1; size: .; D: TRBD2; DNA: TGTGCCAGTAGTATGACCGGGACTAGCTATATCGGTGAGCAGTTCTTC; CDR3: CASSMTGTSYIGEQFF
V: TRBV30; J: TRBJ2-7; size: few; D: .; DNA: TGTGCCTGGGGGGGCAGCTCCTACGAGCAGTACTTC; CDR3: CAWGGSSYEQYF
V: TRBV6-6; J: TRBJ2-3; size: .; D: TRBD1; DNA: TGTGCCAGCAGTTGGGCCGGACAGGGGCGCACAGATACGCAGTATTTT; CDR3: CASSWAGQGRTDTQYF
V: TRBV7-9; J: TRBJ1-2; size: .; D: TRBD1; DNA: TGTGCCAGCAGGGCTACCCCGGGACAGGGATATGATGGCTACACCTTC; CDR3: CASRATPGQGYDGYTF
V: TRBV7-2; J: TRBJ1-5; size: .; D: TRBD1; DNA: TGTGCCAGCAGCTTAGAGTTAGGGGGCTTGCAGCCCCAGCATTTT; CDR3: CASSLELGGLQPQHF
V: TRBV9; J: TRBJ1-6; size: .; D: .; DNA: TGTGCCAGCAGCGTAGGGGCCTGGGATTCACCCCTCCACTTT; CDR3: CASSVGAWDSPLHF
V: TRBV14; J: TRBJ1-2; size: few; D: .; DNA: TGTGCCAGCAGCCAAGATCTACTACAGGGCGGCTACACCTTC; CDR3: CASSQDLLQGGYTF
V: TRBV10-2; J: TRBJ1-6; size: few; D: TRBD1; DNA: TGCGCCAGGGGAACAGGGGGTCATAATTCACCCCTCCACTTT; CDR3: CARGTGGHNSPLHF
V: TRBV28; J: TRBJ1-2; size: .; D: TRBD1; DNA: TGTGCCAGCAGCCCAGGGGGCGCGGGCTATGGCTACACCTTC; CDR3: CASSPGGAGYGYTF
V: TRBV6-1; J: TRBJ2-7; size: .; D: .; DNA: TGTGCCAGCAGGGACAGCTCCTACGAGCAGTACTTC; CDR3: CASRDSSYEQYF
V: TRBV10-3; J: TRBJ2-3; size: .; D: .; DNA: TGTGCCATCAGCGAAGGACTGAGCACAGATACGCAGTATTTT; CDR3: CAISEGLSTDTQYF
V: TRBV5-1; J: TRBJ2-3; size: .; D: TRBD2; DNA: TGCGCCAGCAGCGCCCTGACGAGGCGGGGGGGCACAGATACGCAGTATTTT; CDR3: CASSALTRRGGTDTQYF
V: TRBV10-3; J: TRBJ1-5; size: few; D: TRBD1; DNA: TGTGCCATCAGTGAGTCGAGACAGGGGAATCAGCCCCAGCATTTT; CDR3: CAISESRQGNQPQHF
V: TRBV4-3; J: TRBJ2-7; size: .; D: .; DNA: TGCGCCAGCAGCCAAGATCAGGGTCTTCCATACGAGCAGTACTTC; CDR3: CASSQDQGLPYEQYF
V: TRBV19; J: TRBJ2-1; size: few; D: TRBD2; DNA: TGTGCCAGTAGTATAGGTCTAGCGGGGGGGCCCGGCAATGAGCAGTTCTTC; CDR3: CASSIGLAGGPGNEQFF
V: TRBV19; J: TRBJ2-4; size: .; D: TRBD1; DNA: TGTGCCAGTGGACAGGGACTAGCCAAAAACATTCAGTACTTC; CDR3: CASGQGLAKNIQYF
V: TRBV11-2; J: TRBJ2-2; size: .; D: .; DNA: TGTGCCAGCAGCGTATTGGTTCGGGGCACCGGGGAGCTGTTTTTT; CDR3: CASSVLVRGTGELFF
V: TRBV6-6; J: TRBJ1-5; size: .; D: .; DNA: TGTGCCAGCAGTTACTGGGAGAGCAATCAGCCCCAGCATTTT; CDR3: CASSYWESNQPQHF
V: TRBV5-1; J: TRBJ1-1; size: few; D: .; DNA: TGCGCCAGCAGCTTGGAGGGGGGGGATGTCACTGAAGCTTTCTTT; CDR3: CASSLEGGDVTEAFF
V: TRBV2; J: TRBJ1-2; size: .; D: .; DNA: TGTGCCAGCAGCGGCTGGGGGGGCGCGGGCGGCTACACCTTC; CDR3: CASSGWGGAGGYTF
V: TRBV6-1; J: TRBJ2-2; size: few; D: TRBD2; DNA: TGTGCCAGCAGTGACCCCGGACTAGCCACCGGGGAGCTGTTTTTT; CDR3: CASSDPGLATGELFF
V: TRBV2; J: TRBJ1-2; size: .; D: .; DNA: TGTGCCAGCAGAGCCAAAGGGACAAATAACTATGGCTACACCTTC; CDR3: CASRAKGTNNYGYTF
V: TRBV4-1; J: TRBJ2-1; size: .; D: TRBD2; DNA: TGCGCCAGCAGCCTCGGACTAGCGGGAGGACCCTACAATGAGCAGTTCTTC; CDR3: CASSLGLAGGPYNEQFF
V: TRBV5-1; J: TRBJ1-2; size: .; D: TRBD1; DNA: TGCGCCAGCAGCTTGGAACCTCGGACAGGGGCTGGCTACACCTTC; CDR3: CASSLEPRTGAGYTF
V: TRBV18; J: TRBJ1-6; size: .; D: .; DNA: TGTGCCAGCTCGGGACGGCAGAAGGGGGATTCACCCCTCCACTTT; CDR3: CASSGRQKGDSPLHF
V: TRBV11-2; J: TRBJ2-1; size: .; D: .; DNA: TGTGCCAGCAGCTTTGGAGTGGACAGCTACAATGAGCAGTTCTTC; CDR3: CASSFGVDSYNEQFF
V: TRBV30; J: TRBJ2-7; size: .; D: .; DNA: TGTGCCTGGAGTGTACTTTACGAGCAGTACTTC; CDR3: CAWSVLYEQYF
V: TRBV30; J: TRBJ2-5; size: few; D: .; DNA: TGTGCCTGGAGTCCTCGAGGCGAGACCCAGTACTTC; CDR3: CAWSPRGETQYF
V: TRBV2; J: TRBJ2-1; size: few; D: .; DNA: TGTGCCAGCCGCCGAGTGGGGAGATACAATGAGCAGTTCTTC; CDR3: CASRRVGRYNEQFF
V: TRBV27; J: TRBJ1-2; size: .; D: TRBD1; DNA: TGTGCCAGCAGCAGTTCAGGGGGCATCTATGGCTACACCTTC; CDR3: CASSSSGGIYGYTF
V: TRBV19; J: TRBJ1-1; size: .; D: .; DNA: TGTGCCAGTAGTGTGCAGTGGAACACTGAAGCTTTCTTT; CDR3: CASSVQWNTEAFF
V: TRBV11-2; J: TRBJ2-7; size: .; D: .; DNA: TGTGCCAGCAGGGCCACAGGGCTGGGCGAGCAGTACTTC; CDR3: CASRATGLGEQYF
V: TRBV2; J: TRBJ2-3; size: .; D: TRBD2; DNA: TGTGCCAGCAGCTTGAATTCGGCGGGGGGGGGAGATACGCAGTATTTT; CDR3: CASSLNSAGGGDTQYF
V: TRBV7-3; J: TRBJ2-2; size: few; D: TRBD2; DNA: TGTGCCAGCAGCAGGACTAGAAACACCGGGGAGCTGTTTTTT; CDR3: CASSRTRNTGELFF
V: TRBV10-3; J: TRBJ2-4; size: few; D: .; DNA: TGTGCCATCAGTGAGTCGGCGTTTGCGGGACAGCTAGCCAAAAACATTCAGTACTTC; CDR3: CAISESAFAGQLAKNIQYF
V: TRBV5-1; J: TRBJ1-1; size: .; D: .; DNA: TGCGCCAGCAGCTTGGATAGCAGGGTTTATGGCACTGAAGCTTTCTTT; CDR3: CASSLDSRVYGTEAFF
V: TRBV7-8; J: TRBJ2-5; size: .; D: .; DNA: TGTGCCAGCAGCTTATCTGCAGGGTCAGAGACCCAGTACTTC; CDR3: CASSLSAGSETQYF
V: TRBV4-1; J: TRBJ2-7; size: .; D: .; DNA: TGCGCCAGCAGCCAACCCGGCAGGGCCTACGAGCAGTACTTC; CDR3: CASSQPGRAYEQYF
V: TRBV6-1; J: TRBJ1-6; size: few; D: TRBD1; DNA: TGTGCCAGTTACGTAGGGGGCGTGAATTCACCCCTCCACTTT; CDR3: CASYVGGVNSPLHF
V: TRBV11-2; J: TRBJ2-1; size: few; D: .; DNA: TGTGCCAGCAGCTTAGCGGGAGAGCAGTTCTTC; CDR3: CASSLAGEQFF
V: TRBV5-5; J: TRBJ2-7; size: few; D: .; DNA: TGTGCCAGCAGCGCGCGGGCCCACCATGGTTACGAGCAGTACTTC; CDR3: CASSARAHHGYEQYF
V: TRBV30; J: TRBJ1-2; size: few; D: .; DNA: TGTGCCTGGAGTGTACGCGCGGGGGGGGACTATGGCTACACCTTC; CDR3: CAWSVRAGGDYGYTF
V: TRBV7-3; J: TRBJ2-2; size: .; D: .; DNA: TGTGCCAGCAGCTTACAGGCAGGGTCCGGGGAGCTGTTTTTT; CDR3: CASSLQAGSGELFF
V: TRBV30; J: TRBJ2-1; size: few; D: TRBD2; DNA: TGTGCCTGGAGCCCTAGCGGGAGCTCCTACAATGAGCAGTTCTTC; CDR3: CAWSPSGSSYNEQFF
V: TRBV10-3; J: TRBJ2-7; size: .; D: TRBD2; DNA: TGTGCCACCAGGACTAGCGGGAGGGTATACGAGCAGTACTTC; CDR3: CATRTSGRVYEQYF
V: TRBV29-1; J: TRBJ1-1; size: few; D: TRBD1; DNA: TGCAGCGTCGGCCGGGACAGAAACACTGAAGCTTTCTTT; CDR3: CSVGRDRNTEAFF
V: TRBV19; J: TRBJ1-2; size: .; D: .; DNA: TGTGCCATCGGAGGCCGGGAGACTAACTATGGCTACACCTTC; CDR3: CAIGGRETNYGYTF
V: TRBV21-1; J: TRBJ2-7; size: .; D: .; DNA: TGTGCCAGCAGCAAAGGCGGGACTAGCGGAGTAACCTACGAGCAGTACTTC; CDR3: CASSKGGTSGVTYEQYF
V: TRBV6-1; J: TRBJ1-5; size: .; D: .; DNA: TGTGCCAGCAGTTCGAATCAGCCCCAGCATTTT; CDR3: CASSSNQPQHF
V: TRBV29-1; J: TRBJ1-1; size: few; D: .; DNA: TGCAGCGTTGAAGGGCAGATGAACACTGAAGCTTTCTTT; CDR3: CSVEGQMNTEAFF
V: TRBV7-7; J: TRBJ2-1; size: few; D: TRBD2; DNA: TGTGCCAGCAGCACGCGACTAGCGGGTTACAATGAGCAGTTCTTC; CDR3: CASSTRLAGYNEQFF